This TCR beta chain comes out of a study of immune evolution from preneoplasia to lung adenocarcinoma. Nucleic acids came from premalignant or tumor cells enriched by macro-dissection. The method was immunoSEQ multiplex PCR; TCRdb's version includes in-frame clones alone and lacks a portion of them. The sample shows under 7,000 clones, about 79% of them seen only once. Per germline, CDR1 MNHEY and CDR2 SVGAGI. This CDR3 has 13 residues. V shed 6 bases, J shed 5 bases, and the junction held 4 bases outside the gene matches. The sample was FFPE minimally invasive lung adenocarcinoma tissue. The receptor comes from a person aged 55-80 years with lung adenocarcinoma. This chain connects TRBV6-5 to TRBJ1-2; 9 positions match TRBD1. The CDR3 sequence is CASRLDRGYGYTF. CDR3 DNA: TGTGCCAGCAGATTGGACAGGGGATATGGCTACACCTTC.